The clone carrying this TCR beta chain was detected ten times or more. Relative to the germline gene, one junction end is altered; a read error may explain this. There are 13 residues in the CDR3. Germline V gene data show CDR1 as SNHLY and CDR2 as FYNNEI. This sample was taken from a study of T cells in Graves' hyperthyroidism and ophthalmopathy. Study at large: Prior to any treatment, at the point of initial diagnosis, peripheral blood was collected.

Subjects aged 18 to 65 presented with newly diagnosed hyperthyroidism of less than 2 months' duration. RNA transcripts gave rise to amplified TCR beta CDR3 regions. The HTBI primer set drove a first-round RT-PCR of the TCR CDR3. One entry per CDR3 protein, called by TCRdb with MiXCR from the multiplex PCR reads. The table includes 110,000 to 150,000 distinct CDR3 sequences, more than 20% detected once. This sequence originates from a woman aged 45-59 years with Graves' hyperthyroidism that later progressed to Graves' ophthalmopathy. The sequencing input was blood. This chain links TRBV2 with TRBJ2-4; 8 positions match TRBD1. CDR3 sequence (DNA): TGTGCCGGCAGACAGGGGATGACAAACATTCAGTACTTC. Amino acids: CAGRQGMTNIQYF.